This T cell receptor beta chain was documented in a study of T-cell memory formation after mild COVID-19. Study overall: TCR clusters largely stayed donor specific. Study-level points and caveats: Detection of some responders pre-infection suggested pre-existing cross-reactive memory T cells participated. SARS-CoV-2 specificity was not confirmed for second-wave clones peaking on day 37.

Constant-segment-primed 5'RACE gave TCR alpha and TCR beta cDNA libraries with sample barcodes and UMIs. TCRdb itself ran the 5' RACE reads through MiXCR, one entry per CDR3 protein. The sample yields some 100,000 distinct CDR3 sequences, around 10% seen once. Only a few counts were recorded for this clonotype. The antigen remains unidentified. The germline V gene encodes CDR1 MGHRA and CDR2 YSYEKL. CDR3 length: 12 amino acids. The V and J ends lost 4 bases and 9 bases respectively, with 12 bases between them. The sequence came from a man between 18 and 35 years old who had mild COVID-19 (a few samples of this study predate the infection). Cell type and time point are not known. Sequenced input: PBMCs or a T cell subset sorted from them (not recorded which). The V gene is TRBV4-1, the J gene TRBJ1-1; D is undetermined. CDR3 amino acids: CASSLGSGKAFF. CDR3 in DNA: TGCGCCAGCAGCCTTGGGTCTGGGAAAGCTTTCTTT.